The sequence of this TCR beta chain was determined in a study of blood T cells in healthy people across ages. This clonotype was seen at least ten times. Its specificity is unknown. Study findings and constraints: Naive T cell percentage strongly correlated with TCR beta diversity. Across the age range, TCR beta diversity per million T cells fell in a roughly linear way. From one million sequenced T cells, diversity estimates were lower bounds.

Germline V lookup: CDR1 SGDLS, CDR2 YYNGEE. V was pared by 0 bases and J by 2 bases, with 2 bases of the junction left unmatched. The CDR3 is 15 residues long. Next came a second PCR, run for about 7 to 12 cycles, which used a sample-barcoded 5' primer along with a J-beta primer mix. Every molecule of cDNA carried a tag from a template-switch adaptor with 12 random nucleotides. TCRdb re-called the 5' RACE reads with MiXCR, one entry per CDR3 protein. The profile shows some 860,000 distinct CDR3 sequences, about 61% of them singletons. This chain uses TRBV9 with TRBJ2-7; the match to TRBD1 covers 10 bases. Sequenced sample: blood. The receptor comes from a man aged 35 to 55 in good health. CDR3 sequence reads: CASSVEGQGAYEQYF. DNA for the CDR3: TGTGCCAGCAGCGTAGAAGGACAGGGGGCCTACGAGCAGTACTTC.